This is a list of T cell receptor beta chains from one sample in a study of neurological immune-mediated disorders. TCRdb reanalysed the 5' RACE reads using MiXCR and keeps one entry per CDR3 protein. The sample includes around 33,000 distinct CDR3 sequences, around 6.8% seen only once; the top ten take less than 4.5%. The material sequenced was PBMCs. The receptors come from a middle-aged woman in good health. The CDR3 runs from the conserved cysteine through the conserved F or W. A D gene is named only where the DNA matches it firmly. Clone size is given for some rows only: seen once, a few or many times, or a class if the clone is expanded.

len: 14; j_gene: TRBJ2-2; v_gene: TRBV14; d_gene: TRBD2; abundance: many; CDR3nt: TGTGCCAGCAGGGGACTAGACGACACCGGGGAGCTGTTTTTT; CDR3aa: CASRGLDDTGELFF
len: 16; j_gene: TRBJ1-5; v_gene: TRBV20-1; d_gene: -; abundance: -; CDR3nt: TGCAGTGCTAGAGATGAGCGCAGGGCAGGCAATCAGCACCAGCATTTT; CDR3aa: CSARDERRAGNQHQHF
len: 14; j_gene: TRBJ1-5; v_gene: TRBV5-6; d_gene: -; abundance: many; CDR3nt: TGTGCCAGCAGCGCGGTGGCCTTAAATCAGCCCCAGCATTTT; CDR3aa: CASSAVALNQPQHF
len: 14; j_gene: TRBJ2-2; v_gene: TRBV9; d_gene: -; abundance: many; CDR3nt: TGTGCCAGCAGCGAGACGGGGAACACCGGGGAGCTGTTTTTT; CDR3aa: CASSETGNTGELFF
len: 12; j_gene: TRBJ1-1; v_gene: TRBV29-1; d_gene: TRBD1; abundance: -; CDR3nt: TGCAGCGCTTTGACAGGGCAAACTGAAGCTTCATTT; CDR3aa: CSALTGQTEASF
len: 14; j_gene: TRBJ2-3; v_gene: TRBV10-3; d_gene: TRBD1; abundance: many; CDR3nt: TGTGCCATCAGTGAGTGGACAGGGACAGATACGCAGTATTTT; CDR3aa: CAISEWTGTDTQYF
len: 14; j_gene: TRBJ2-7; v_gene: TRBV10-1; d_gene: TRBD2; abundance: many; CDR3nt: TGCGCCAGCAGTGGGACTAGCGGATCCTACGAGCAGTACTTC; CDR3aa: CASSGTSGSYEQYF
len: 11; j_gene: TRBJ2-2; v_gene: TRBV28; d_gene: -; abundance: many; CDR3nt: TGTGCCAGCAGTTTGTTGAGGGAGCTGTTTTTT; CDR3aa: CASSLLRELFF
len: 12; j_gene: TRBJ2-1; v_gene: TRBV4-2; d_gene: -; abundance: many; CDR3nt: TGTGCCAGCAGCCAAGGGTCAGGGGAGCAGTTCTTC; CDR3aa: CASSQGSGEQFF
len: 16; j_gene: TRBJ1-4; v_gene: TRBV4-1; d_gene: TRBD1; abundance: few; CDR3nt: TGCGCCAGCAGCCAAGCGGTTACAGGGGGCAGGGAAAAACTGTTTTTT; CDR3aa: CASSQAVTGGREKLFF
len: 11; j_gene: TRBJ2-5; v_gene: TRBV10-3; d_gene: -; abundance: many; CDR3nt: TGTGCCATCAGTGCGGTGGGGACCCAGTACTTC; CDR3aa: CAISAVGTQYF
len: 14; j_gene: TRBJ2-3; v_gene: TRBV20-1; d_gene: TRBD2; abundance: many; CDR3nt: TGCAGTGCGCCTGCTCTAGCGGGGGGTGATACGCAGTATTTT; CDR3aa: CSAPALAGGDTQYF
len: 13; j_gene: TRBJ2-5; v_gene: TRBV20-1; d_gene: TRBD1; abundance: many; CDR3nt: TGCAGTGCCTTGGACAGGGGGCAAGAGACCCAGTACTTC; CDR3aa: CSALDRGQETQYF
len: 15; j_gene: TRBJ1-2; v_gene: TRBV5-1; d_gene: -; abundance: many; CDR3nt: TGCGCCAGCAGCTCTCAGGGAATTGGGAGGAGTGGCTACACCTTC; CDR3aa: CASSSQGIGRSGYTF
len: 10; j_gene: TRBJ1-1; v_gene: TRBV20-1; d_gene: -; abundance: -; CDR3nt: TGCAGTGCTAGAAACACTGAAGCTTTCTTT; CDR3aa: CSARNTEAFF
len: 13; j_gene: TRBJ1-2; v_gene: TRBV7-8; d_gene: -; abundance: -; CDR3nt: TGTGCCAGCAGGAAGGACGACTTTAGCGGCTACACCTTC; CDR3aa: CASRKDDFSGYTF
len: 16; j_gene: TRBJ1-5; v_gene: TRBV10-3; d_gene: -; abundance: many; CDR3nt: TGTGCCATCAGTGAGAAAGTTTCCCAAAGGAGCCAGCCCCAGCATTTT; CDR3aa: CAISEKVSQRSQPQHF
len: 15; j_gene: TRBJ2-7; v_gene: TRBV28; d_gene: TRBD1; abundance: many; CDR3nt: TGTGCCAGCAGTTCTCCGGGACAGTACTCCTACGAGCAGTACTTC; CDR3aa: CASSSPGQYSYEQYF
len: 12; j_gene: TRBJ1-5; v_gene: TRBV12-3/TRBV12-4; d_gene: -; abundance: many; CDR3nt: TGTGCCAGCAGTTACGGCAATCAGCCCCAGCATTTT; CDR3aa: CASSYGNQPQHF
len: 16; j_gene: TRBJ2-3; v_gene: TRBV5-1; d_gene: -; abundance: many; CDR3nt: TGCGCCAGCAGCCAGGGGCTGGGGGGGCGCGCAGATACGCAGTATTTT; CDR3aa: CASSQGLGGRADTQYF
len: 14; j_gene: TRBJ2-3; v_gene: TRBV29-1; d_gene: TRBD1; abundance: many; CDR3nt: TGCAGCGTTGAGGCAGGGGGAGGCACAGATACGCAGTATTTT; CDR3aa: CSVEAGGGTDTQYF
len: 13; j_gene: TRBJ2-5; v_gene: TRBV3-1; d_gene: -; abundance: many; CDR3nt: TGTGCCAGCAGCTTACAGGGTTGGGAGACCCAGTACTTC; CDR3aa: CASSLQGWETQYF
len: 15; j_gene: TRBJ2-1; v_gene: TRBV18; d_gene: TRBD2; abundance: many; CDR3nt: TGTGCCAGCTCACCACCTAGCGGGAGAGGTAATGAGCAGTTCTTC; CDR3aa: CASSPPSGRGNEQFF
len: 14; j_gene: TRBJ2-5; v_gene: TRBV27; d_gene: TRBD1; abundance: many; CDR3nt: TGTGCCAGCAGTACGGACAGGATAGAAAAGACCCAGTACTTC; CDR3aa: CASSTDRIEKTQYF
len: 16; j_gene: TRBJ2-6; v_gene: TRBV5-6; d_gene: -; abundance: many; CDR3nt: TGTGCCAGCAACTCACCCAGCCGCTCTGGGGCCAACGTCCTGACTTTC; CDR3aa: CASNSPSRSGANVLTF
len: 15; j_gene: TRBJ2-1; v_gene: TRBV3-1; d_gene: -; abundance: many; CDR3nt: TGTGCCAGCAGCCTTTCCGAGGGCTATCGTAATGAGCAGTTCTTC; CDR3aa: CASSLSEGYRNEQFF
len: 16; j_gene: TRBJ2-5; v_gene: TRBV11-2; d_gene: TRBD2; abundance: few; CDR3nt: TGTGCCAGCAGCTTAGATAGACTAGCGGGAGTGGAGACCCAGTACTTC; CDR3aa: CASSLDRLAGVETQYF
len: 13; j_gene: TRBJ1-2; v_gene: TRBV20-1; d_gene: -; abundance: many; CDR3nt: TGCAGTGCTAGATCCCCGACGGGCTATGGCTACACCTTC; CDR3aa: CSARSPTGYGYTF
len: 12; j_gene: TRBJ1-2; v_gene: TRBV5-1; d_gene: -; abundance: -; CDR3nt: TGTGCCAGCAGCTTTCTTAACTATGGCTACACCTTC; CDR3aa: CASSFLNYGYTF
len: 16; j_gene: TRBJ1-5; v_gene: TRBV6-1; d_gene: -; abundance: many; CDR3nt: TGTGCCAACAGTGAAAGAGAGGGAGAGGGCAATCAGCCCCAGCATTTT; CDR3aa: CANSEREGEGNQPQHF
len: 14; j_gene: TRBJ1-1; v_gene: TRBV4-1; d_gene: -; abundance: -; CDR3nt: TGCGCCAGCAGCCAAGTGGGGGCTAGGGGTGAAGCTTTCTTT; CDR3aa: CASSQVGARGEAFF
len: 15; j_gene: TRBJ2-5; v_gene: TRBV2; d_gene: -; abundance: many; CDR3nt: TGTGCCAGCAGCCGTCCCGGGACGCCCCAAGAGACCCAGTACTTC; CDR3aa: CASSRPGTPQETQYF
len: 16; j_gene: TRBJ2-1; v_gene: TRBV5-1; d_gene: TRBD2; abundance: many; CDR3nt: TGCGCCAGCAGCTTGTCCCCCGGACTAGCGGGAGATGAGCAGTTCTTC; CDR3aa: CASSLSPGLAGDEQFF
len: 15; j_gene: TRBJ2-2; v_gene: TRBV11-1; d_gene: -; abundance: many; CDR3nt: TGTGCCAGCAGCCCGCCCGGGGTGGGGACCGGGGAGCTGTTTTTT; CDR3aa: CASSPPGVGTGELFF
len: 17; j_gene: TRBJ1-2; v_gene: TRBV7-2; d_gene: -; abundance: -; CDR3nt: TGTGCCAGCAGCTTAGTTGGGCTAGATGGGGTACACTATGGCTACACCTTC; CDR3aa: CASSLVGLDGVHYGYTF
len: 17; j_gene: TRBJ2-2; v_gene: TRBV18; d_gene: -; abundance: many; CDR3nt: TGTGCCAGCTCACCATCGAAGGGGAAGTACCTCACCGGGGAGCTGTTTTTT; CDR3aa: CASSPSKGKYLTGELFF
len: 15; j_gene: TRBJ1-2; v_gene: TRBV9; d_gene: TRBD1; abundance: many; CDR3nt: TGTGCCAGCAGCGAAGGACAGGGAGGCATCTTTGGCTACACCTTC; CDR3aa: CASSEGQGGIFGYTF
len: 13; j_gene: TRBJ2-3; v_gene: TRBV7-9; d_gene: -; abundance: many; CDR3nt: TGTGCCAGCACCATGGGGGTCACAGATACGCAGTATTTT; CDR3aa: CASTMGVTDTQYF
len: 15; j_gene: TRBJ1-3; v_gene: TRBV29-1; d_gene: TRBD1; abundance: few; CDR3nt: TGCAGCGTTGAGAGGGACAGGGAGGGAGGAAACACCATATATTTT; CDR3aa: CSVERDREGGNTIYF
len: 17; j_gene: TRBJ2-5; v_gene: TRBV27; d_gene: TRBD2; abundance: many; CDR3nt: TGTGCCAGCAGTCCCGGACTAGCGGGAGGCTTCGGGGAGACCCAGTACTTC; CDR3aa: CASSPGLAGGFGETQYF
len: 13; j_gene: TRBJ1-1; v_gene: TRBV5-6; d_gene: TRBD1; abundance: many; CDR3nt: TGTGCCAGCAGATACGACAGGGGGACTGAAGCTTTCTTT; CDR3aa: CASRYDRGTEAFF
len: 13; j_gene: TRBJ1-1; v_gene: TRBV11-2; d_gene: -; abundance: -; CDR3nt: TGTACCAGCGGCTTAAGGGCCAACACTGAAGCTTTCTTT; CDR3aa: CTSGLRANTEAFF
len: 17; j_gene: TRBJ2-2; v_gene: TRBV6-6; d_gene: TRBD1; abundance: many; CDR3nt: TGTGCCGCAGGCGGGACAGGGTTAAGTTTGAACACCGGGGAGCTGTTTTTT; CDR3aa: CAAGGTGLSLNTGELFF
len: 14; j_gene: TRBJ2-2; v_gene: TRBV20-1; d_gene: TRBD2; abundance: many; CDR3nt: TGCAGTGCTAGGGACGGGAGGGACACCGGGGAGCTGTTTTTT; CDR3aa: CSARDGRDTGELFF
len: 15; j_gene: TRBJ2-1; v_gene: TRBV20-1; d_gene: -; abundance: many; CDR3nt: TGCAGTGCTAGCCAGGATGTGAGCTCCTACAATGAGCAGTTCTTC; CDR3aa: CSASQDVSSYNEQFF
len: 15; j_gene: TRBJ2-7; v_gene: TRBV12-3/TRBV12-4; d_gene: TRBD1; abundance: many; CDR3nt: TGTGCCAGCAGTTTAGGGGGGACAGGGGGCGCCGAGCAGTACTTC; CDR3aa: CASSLGGTGGAEQYF
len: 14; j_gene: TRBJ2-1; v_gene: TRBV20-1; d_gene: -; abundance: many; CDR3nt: TGCAGTTCGGCGAACAGGGAAACCTACAATGAGCAGTTCTTC; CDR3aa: CSSANRETYNEQFF
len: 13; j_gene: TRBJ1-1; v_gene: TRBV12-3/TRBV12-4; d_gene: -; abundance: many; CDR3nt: TGTGCCAGCAGTTTCGGAGGGGGCACTGAAGCTTTCTTT; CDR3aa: CASSFGGGTEAFF
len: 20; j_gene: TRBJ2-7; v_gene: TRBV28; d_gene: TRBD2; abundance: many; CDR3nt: TGTGCCAGCAGTCGTGGGTGGTCTAGCGGGAGGAGAGGGCGATCCTACGAGCAGTACTTC; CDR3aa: CASSRGWSSGRRGRSYEQYF
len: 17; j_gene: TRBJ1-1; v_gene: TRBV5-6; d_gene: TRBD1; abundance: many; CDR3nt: TGTGCCAGCAGCTTGGGTCGAAAGAGGGGGCATAACGCTGAAGCTTTCTTT; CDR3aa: CASSLGRKRGHNAEAFF
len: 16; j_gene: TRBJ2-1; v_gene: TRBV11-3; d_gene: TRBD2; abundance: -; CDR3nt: TGTGCCAGCAGCACGACTAGCGGGGCATACTACAATGAGCAGTTCTTC; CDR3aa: CASSTTSGAYYNEQFF
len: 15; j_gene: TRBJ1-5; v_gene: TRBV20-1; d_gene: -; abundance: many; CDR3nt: TGCAGTGCTGCGTCCCGGGACTTTCGCAATCAGCCCCAGCATTTT; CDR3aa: CSAASRDFRNQPQHF
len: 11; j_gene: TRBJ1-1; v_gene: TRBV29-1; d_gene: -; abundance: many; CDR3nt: TGCAGCGTTGAGGTTGGCACTGAAGCTTTCTTT; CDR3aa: CSVEVGTEAFF